This is a list of T cell receptor beta chains from one sample in a study of OX40 agonist ivuxolimab in advanced cancers. Some clones are missing from TCRdb's copy, which holds only in-frame ones; the method was immunoSEQ multiplex PCR. The sample contains roughly 53,000 clones, roughly 83% of which appear only once. Sequencing was performed on CD4+ or CD8+ T cells sorted from blood, taken in a trial of the OX40 agonist ivuxolimab. These receptor sequences come from an adult with an advanced solid tumor such as melanoma, head and neck, liver or kidney cancer. Each CDR3 is given with its conserved first and last residue. D genes are given only for firm matches. Part of the rows lack a size; the others show once, few, many or a class for expanded clones.

CDR3 DNA: TGTGCCAGCAACCCGGGACCGGGAACCTACGAGCAGTACTTC
CDR3 protein: CASNPGPGTYEQYF
V gene: TRBV7-2
clone size: NA
CDR3 length: 14
D gene: NA
J gene: TRBJ2-7

CDR3 DNA: TGTGCCACCAGCAGGGGCTGGGGGGCGGATGGTGAAAAACTGTTTTTT
CDR3 protein: CATSRGWGADGEKLFF
V gene: TRBV15
clone size: NA
CDR3 length: 16
D gene: NA
J gene: TRBJ1-4

CDR3 DNA: TGTGCCAGCAGTGCCGGGACAGGGGGCAATCAGCCCCAGCATTTT
CDR3 protein: CASSAGTGGNQPQHF
V gene: TRBV6-4
clone size: NA
CDR3 length: 15
D gene: TRBD1
J gene: TRBJ1-5

CDR3 DNA: TGTGCCTCCTCAGCCGGGACAGGCAGTCATGAGCAGTTCTTC
CDR3 protein: CASSAGTGSHEQFF
V gene: TRBV7-3
clone size: once
CDR3 length: 14
D gene: TRBD1
J gene: TRBJ2-1

CDR3 DNA: TGTGCCAGCTCATCCTTGCGGGCCGGAAACACCATATATTTT
CDR3 protein: CASSSLRAGNTIYF
V gene: TRBV18
clone size: NA
CDR3 length: 14
D gene: NA
J gene: TRBJ1-3

CDR3 DNA: TGTGCCAGCATCTCCGGGGTCGAGCAGTACTTC
CDR3 protein: CASISGVEQYF
V gene: TRBV28
clone size: once
CDR3 length: 11
D gene: NA
J gene: TRBJ2-7

CDR3 DNA: TGTGCCAGCAGCTTGGCATTAAACAGGGAAGCTTTCTTT
CDR3 protein: CASSLALNREAFF
V gene: TRBV5-5
clone size: NA
CDR3 length: 13
D gene: NA
J gene: TRBJ1-1

CDR3 DNA: TGTGCCAGCAGTCGAATCACAGGGGCTGACGAGCAGTACTTC
CDR3 protein: CASSRITGADEQYF
V gene: TRBV2
clone size: NA
CDR3 length: 14
D gene: TRBD1
J gene: TRBJ2-7

CDR3 DNA: TGCGCCAGCAGCCAAGACGGGGGAGTGGGTGGAAACACCATATATTTT
CDR3 protein: CASSQDGGVGGNTIYF
V gene: TRBV4-3
clone size: NA
CDR3 length: 16
D gene: NA
J gene: TRBJ1-3

CDR3 DNA: TGTGCCAGCAGTCCCATCCGAGGGGTGTATGAGCAGTTCTTC
CDR3 protein: CASSPIRGVYEQFF
V gene: TRBV6-5
clone size: NA
CDR3 length: 14
D gene: NA
J gene: TRBJ2-1

CDR3 DNA: TGTGCCAGCAGCGTAGGTCCAGCCGAATACGAGCAGTACTTC
CDR3 protein: CASSVGPAEYEQYF
V gene: TRBV9
clone size: NA
CDR3 length: 14
D gene: NA
J gene: TRBJ2-7

CDR3 DNA: TGCGCCAGCAGCTTGGTGTCAGGGGGTATGAGTACTGAAGCTTTCTTT
CDR3 protein: CASSLVSGGMSTEAFF
V gene: TRBV5-1
clone size: NA
CDR3 length: 16
D gene: TRBD1
J gene: TRBJ1-1

CDR3 DNA: TGTGCCAGCAGCTTAACTAGCGGGAGGGTGGACATTCAGTACTTC
CDR3 protein: CASSLTSGRVDIQYF
V gene: TRBV7-9
clone size: NA
CDR3 length: 15
D gene: TRBD2
J gene: TRBJ2-4

CDR3 DNA: TGTGCCAGCAGTGACTTCCTAACTCGTGCCGCCAAGGATGGCTACACCTTC
CDR3 protein: CASSDFLTRAAKDGYTF
V gene: TRBV2
clone size: NA
CDR3 length: 17
D gene: NA
J gene: TRBJ1-2

CDR3 DNA: TGTGCCAGCACCGGGGAGACCTCTGGGGCCAACGTCCTGACTTTC
CDR3 protein: CASTGETSGANVLTF
V gene: TRBV19
clone size: few
CDR3 length: 15
D gene: NA
J gene: TRBJ2-6

CDR3 DNA: TGTGCCAGCAGCTCCGACAGCCGGGGAACCGGGGAGCTGTTTTTT
CDR3 protein: CASSSDSRGTGELFF
V gene: TRBV7-9
clone size: NA
CDR3 length: 15
D gene: NA
J gene: TRBJ2-2

CDR3 DNA: TGTGCCAGCAGCCAGAATCTATGGCCTTATCTTTCCCCTAGTAACACCGGGGAGCTGTTTTTT
CDR3 protein: CASSQNLWPYLSPSNTGELFF
V gene: TRBV14
clone size: NA
CDR3 length: 21
D gene: NA
J gene: TRBJ2-2

CDR3 DNA: TGTGCCAGCAGCTCGGGACAGGGATCTTCGGCTTTCTTT
CDR3 protein: CASSSGQGSSAFF
V gene: TRBV7-2
clone size: NA
CDR3 length: 13
D gene: TRBD1
J gene: TRBJ1-1

CDR3 DNA: TGCGCCAGCAGCCAGGGGGGGACAGCAGAGACCCAGTACTTC
CDR3 protein: CASSQGGTAETQYF
V gene: TRBV5-1
clone size: NA
CDR3 length: 14
D gene: NA
J gene: TRBJ2-5

CDR3 DNA: TGTGCCAGCTCACCCTTAACCGGCACAGATACGCAGTATTTT
CDR3 protein: CASSPLTGTDTQYF
V gene: TRBV18
clone size: NA
CDR3 length: 14
D gene: NA
J gene: TRBJ2-3

CDR3 DNA: TGTGCCACCAGCAGAGATTCCGGGGGCACTGAAGCTTTCTTT
CDR3 protein: CATSRDSGGTEAFF
V gene: TRBV15
clone size: NA
CDR3 length: 14
D gene: NA
J gene: TRBJ1-1

CDR3 DNA: TGCGCCAGCAGCTCGAACCAAGAGACCCAGTACTTC
CDR3 protein: CASSSNQETQYF
V gene: TRBV5-1
clone size: NA
CDR3 length: 12
D gene: NA
J gene: TRBJ2-5

CDR3 DNA: TGCGCCAGCAGCCGGCTGGCGGGGGAGACCCAGTACTTC
CDR3 protein: CASSRLAGETQYF
V gene: TRBV4-1
clone size: NA
CDR3 length: 13
D gene: NA
J gene: TRBJ2-5

CDR3 DNA: TGCGCCAGCAGCCAAGAGGGGCCTACTGCCGGCGCGGGGGGCGAGACCCAGTACTTC
CDR3 protein: CASSQEGPTAGAGGETQYF
V gene: TRBV4-3
clone size: NA
CDR3 length: 19
D gene: TRBD2
J gene: TRBJ2-5

CDR3 DNA: TGCGCCAGCAGCCCTCAGATATCCGTAGGCAATGAGCAGTTCTTC
CDR3 protein: CASSPQISVGNEQFF
V gene: TRBV5-1
clone size: few
CDR3 length: 15
D gene: NA
J gene: TRBJ2-1

CDR3 DNA: TGCGCCAGCAGCTTAACTCCTTGGGATGAAGCTTTCTTT
CDR3 protein: CASSLTPWDEAFF
V gene: TRBV5-1
clone size: NA
CDR3 length: 13
D gene: NA
J gene: TRBJ1-1

CDR3 DNA: TGTGCCGGGGGGCGGGGCTCTAACCTCACAGATACGCAGTATTTT
CDR3 protein: CAGGRGSNLTDTQYF
V gene: TRBV19
clone size: NA
CDR3 length: 15
D gene: NA
J gene: TRBJ2-3

CDR3 DNA: TGTGCCAGCACCGCCGGGTATCCGAACACCGGGGAGCTGTTTTTT
CDR3 protein: CASTAGYPNTGELFF
V gene: TRBV2
clone size: NA
CDR3 length: 15
D gene: NA
J gene: TRBJ2-2

CDR3 DNA: TGTGCCAGCAATTTCTTACAGGGAGGTTCCGACGAGCAGTACTTC
CDR3 protein: CASNFLQGGSDEQYF
V gene: TRBV28
clone size: once
CDR3 length: 15
D gene: NA
J gene: TRBJ2-7

CDR3 DNA: TGCAGCGTTGGAGGTTGGACTTTCACAGATACGCAGTATTTT
CDR3 protein: CSVGGWTFTDTQYF
V gene: TRBV29-1
clone size: NA
CDR3 length: 14
D gene: NA
J gene: TRBJ2-3

CDR3 DNA: TGTGCCAGCAGGCTCCAGGGGGCGTTGGGCTACACCTTC
CDR3 protein: CASRLQGALGYTF
V gene: TRBV2
clone size: NA
CDR3 length: 13
D gene: TRBD1
J gene: TRBJ1-2

CDR3 DNA: TGCGCCAGCAGCTTGGGGCAGAACAAGAATAATTCACCCCTCCACTTT
CDR3 protein: CASSLGQNKNNSPLHF
V gene: TRBV5-1
clone size: few
CDR3 length: 16
D gene: NA
J gene: TRBJ1-6

CDR3 DNA: TGTGCCAGCAGCTCCACAGTGAATGGCTACACCTTC
CDR3 protein: CASSSTVNGYTF
V gene: TRBV13
clone size: once
CDR3 length: 12
D gene: NA
J gene: TRBJ1-2

CDR3 DNA: TGTGCCATCAGCCCTTTGACTAGCGGGGAGCAGTTCTTC
CDR3 protein: CAISPLTSGEQFF
V gene: TRBV10-3
clone size: NA
CDR3 length: 13
D gene: TRBD2
J gene: TRBJ2-1

CDR3 DNA: TGTGCCAGCAGCTTAGCGGGGGTTGATACGCAGTATTTT
CDR3 protein: CASSLAGVDTQYF
V gene: TRBV7-6
clone size: once
CDR3 length: 13
D gene: NA
J gene: TRBJ2-3

CDR3 DNA: TGCGCCAGCAGTGAAAGGGAACCCACAGATACGCAGTATTTT
CDR3 protein: CASSEREPTDTQYF
V gene: TRBV10-1
clone size: once
CDR3 length: 14
D gene: NA
J gene: TRBJ2-3

CDR3 DNA: TGTGCCAGCAGCTCGGGGCCCTGGAAGGAGCAGTACTTC
CDR3 protein: CASSSGPWKEQYF
V gene: TRBV11-3
clone size: few
CDR3 length: 13
D gene: NA
J gene: TRBJ2-7

CDR3 DNA: TGTGCCAGCACAGCTTTTGTGGAGGAGACCCAGTACTTC
CDR3 protein: CASTAFVEETQYF
V gene: TRBV2
clone size: NA
CDR3 length: 13
D gene: NA
J gene: TRBJ2-5

CDR3 DNA: TGTGCCAGTAGTATTCGATCGGGGGGTAGCGGTCAGATAGTTAGCAATCAGCCCCAGCATTTT
CDR3 protein: CASSIRSGGSGQIVSNQPQHF
V gene: TRBV19
clone size: NA
CDR3 length: 21
D gene: NA
J gene: TRBJ1-5